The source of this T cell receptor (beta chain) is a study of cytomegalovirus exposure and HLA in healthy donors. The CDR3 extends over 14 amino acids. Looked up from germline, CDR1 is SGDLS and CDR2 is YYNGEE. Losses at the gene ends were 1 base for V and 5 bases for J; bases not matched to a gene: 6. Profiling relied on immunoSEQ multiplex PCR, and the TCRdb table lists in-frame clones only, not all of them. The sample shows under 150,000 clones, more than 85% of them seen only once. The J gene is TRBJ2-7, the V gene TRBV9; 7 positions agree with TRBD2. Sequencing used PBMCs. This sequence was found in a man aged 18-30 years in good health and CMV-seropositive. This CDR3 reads CASSVTQGGNEQYF. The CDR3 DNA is TGTGCCAGCAGCGTAACCCAGGGAGGGAACGAGCAGTACTTC.